This T cell receptor beta chain was sequenced during a study of control samples from healthy donors and cancer patients. Unmatched junction bases numbered 8, after V lost 3 bases and J lost 4 bases. CDR1 SNHLY and CDR2 FYNNEI come from the germline V gene. The CDR3 length is 15 residues. This clone was picked up a small number of times. Data came from immunoSEQ multiplex PCR; TCRdb stores just in-frame clones and leaves some out. The table shows around 140,000 clones, with 75% to 95% occurring only once. The sequenced material came from blood. The chain recombines TRBV2 with TRBJ2-7; 8 bases are shared with TRBD1. This TCR came from a man aged 18 to 30 in good health. CDR3 nucleotide sequence: TGTGCCAGCAGTGAGGCGACAGGGGCGGGGTACGAGCAGTACTTC. Amino acids: CASSEATGAGYEQYF.